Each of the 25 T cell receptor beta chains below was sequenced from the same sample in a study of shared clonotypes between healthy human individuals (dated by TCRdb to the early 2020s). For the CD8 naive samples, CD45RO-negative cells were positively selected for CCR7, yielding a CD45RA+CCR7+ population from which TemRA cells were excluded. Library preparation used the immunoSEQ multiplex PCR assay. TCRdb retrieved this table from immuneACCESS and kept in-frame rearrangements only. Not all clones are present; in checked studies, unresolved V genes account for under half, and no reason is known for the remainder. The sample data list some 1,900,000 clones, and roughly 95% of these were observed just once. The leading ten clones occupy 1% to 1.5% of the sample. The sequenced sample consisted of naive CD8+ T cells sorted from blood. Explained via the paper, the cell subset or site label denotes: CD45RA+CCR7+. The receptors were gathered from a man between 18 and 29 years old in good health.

CDR3 loop: CASSLGVLNTGELFF. In nucleotides, the CDR3 is TGTGCCAGCAGCTTGGGGGTTCTGAACACCGGGGAGCTGTTTTTT. This chain uses TRBV5-8 with TRBJ2-2; no reliable D call. V was pared by 0 bases and J by 1 base, with 7 bases between. CDR3 size: 15 residues. CDR1 and CDR2 from the germline V gene are SGHTS and YDEGEE.

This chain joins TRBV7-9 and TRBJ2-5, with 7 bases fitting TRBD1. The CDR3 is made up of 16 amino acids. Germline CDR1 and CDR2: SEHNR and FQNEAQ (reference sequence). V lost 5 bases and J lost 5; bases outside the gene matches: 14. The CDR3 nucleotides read TGTGCCAGCAGCGTCTTGACAGGGAACCCCCGGGAGACCCAGTACTTC. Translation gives CASSVLTGNPRETQYF.

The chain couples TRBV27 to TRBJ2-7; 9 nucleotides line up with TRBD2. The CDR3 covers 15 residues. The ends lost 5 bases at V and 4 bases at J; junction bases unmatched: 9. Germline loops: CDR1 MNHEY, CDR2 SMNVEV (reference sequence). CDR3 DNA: TGTGCCAGCAGTCCGCTAGCGGGACTATGGTACGAGCAGTACTTC. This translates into CASSPLAGLWYEQYF.

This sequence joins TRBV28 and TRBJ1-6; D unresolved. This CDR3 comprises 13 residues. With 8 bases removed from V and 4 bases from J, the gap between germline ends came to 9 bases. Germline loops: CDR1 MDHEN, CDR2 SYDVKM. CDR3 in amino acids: CASARGYNSPLHF. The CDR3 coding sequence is TGTGCCAGCGCCCGCGGGTATAATTCACCCCTCCACTTT.

CDR3 coding DNA: TGTGCCTGGTCCTACCGGGGGGGTTGGGATGTAAACACTGAAGCTTTCTTT. Amino acids: CAWSYRGGWDVNTEAFF. This chain uses TRBV30 with TRBJ1-1, with D maybe TRBD1 (5 bases). The length of the CDR3 is 17 residues. Trimming removed 5 bases at V and 2 bases at J, with 24 bases between. Germline CDR1 GTSNPN, CDR2 SVGIG (reference sequence).

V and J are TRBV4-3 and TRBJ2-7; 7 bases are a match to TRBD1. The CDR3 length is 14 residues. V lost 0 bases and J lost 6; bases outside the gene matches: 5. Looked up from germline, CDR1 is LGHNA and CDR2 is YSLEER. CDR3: CASSQDKGAGEQYF. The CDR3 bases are TGCGCCAGCAGCCAAGACAAGGGGGCGGGCGAGCAGTACTTC.

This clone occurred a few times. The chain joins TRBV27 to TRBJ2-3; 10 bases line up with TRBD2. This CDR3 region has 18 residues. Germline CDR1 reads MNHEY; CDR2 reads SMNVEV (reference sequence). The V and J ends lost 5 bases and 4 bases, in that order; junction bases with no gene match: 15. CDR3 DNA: TGTGCCAGCAGTCCAATTCACTCCTTAGCGGGAGGCGCAGATACGCAGTATTTT. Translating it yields CASSPIHSLAGGADTQYF.

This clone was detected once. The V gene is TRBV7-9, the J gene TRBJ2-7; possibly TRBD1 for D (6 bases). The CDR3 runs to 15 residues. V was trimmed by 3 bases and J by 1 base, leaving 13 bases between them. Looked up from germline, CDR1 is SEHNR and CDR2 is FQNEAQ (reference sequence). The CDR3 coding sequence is TGTGCCAGCAGCTTCAGAGGGGGTCTATCCTACGAGCAGTACTTC. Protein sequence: CASSFRGGLSYEQYF.

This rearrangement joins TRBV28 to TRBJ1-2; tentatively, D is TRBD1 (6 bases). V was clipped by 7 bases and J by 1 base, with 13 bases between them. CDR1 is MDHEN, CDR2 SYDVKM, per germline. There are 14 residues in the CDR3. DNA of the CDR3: TGTGCCAGCACGCCGGGACAATATAACTATGGCTACACCTTC. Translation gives CASTPGQYNYGYTF.

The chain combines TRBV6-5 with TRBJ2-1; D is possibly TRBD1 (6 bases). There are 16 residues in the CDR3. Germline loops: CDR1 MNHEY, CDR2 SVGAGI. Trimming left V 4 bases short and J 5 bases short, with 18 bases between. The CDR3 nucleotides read TGTGCCAGCAGTTGGACATCCCCAGGGGCTCACAATGAGCAGTTCTTC. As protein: CASSWTSPGAHNEQFF.

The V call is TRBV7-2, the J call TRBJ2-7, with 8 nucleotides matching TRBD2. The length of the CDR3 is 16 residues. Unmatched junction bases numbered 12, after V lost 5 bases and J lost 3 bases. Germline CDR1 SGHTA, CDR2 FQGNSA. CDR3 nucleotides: TGTGCCAGCAGCCCGCCCCAACGGGAGGGCCACTACGAGCAGTACTTC. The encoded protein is CASSPPQREGHYEQYF.

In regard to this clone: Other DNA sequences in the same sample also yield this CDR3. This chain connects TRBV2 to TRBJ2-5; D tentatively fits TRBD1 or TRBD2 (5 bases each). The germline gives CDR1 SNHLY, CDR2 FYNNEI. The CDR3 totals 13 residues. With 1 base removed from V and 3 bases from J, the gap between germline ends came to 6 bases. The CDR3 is CASSEVGEETQYF. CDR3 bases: TGTGCCAGCAGTGAAGTGGGGGAAGAGACCCAGTACTTC.

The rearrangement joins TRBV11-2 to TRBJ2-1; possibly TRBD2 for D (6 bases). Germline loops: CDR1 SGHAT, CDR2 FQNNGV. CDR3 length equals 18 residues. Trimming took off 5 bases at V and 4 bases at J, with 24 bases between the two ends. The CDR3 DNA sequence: TGTGCCAGCAGCCTCACCTCAGTCCGGACTAAACCGTACAATGAGCAGTTCTTC. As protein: CASSLTSVRTKPYNEQFF.

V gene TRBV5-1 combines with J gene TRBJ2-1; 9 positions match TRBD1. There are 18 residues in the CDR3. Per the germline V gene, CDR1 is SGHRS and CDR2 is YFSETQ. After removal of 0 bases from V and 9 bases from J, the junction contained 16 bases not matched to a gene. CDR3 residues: CASSLASTGGSLYSEQFF. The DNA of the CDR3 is TGCGCCAGCAGCTTGGCCTCGACAGGGGGGTCTCTATATAGTGAGCAGTTCTTC.

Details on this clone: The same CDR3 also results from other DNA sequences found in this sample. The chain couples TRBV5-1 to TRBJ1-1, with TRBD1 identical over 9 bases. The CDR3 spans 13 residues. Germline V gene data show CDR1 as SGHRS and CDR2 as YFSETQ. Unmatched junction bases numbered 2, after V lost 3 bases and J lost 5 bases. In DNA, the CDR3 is TGCGCCAGCAGCTGGGGGACAGGGACTGAAGCTTTCTTT. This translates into CASSWGTGTEAFF.

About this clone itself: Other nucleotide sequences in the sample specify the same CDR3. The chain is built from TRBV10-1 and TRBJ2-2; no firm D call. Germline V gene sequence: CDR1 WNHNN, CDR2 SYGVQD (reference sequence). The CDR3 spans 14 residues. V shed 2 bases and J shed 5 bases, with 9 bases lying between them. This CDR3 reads CASSETGGTGELFF. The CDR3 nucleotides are TGCGCCAGCAGTGAGACGGGTGGGACCGGGGAGCTGTTTTTT.

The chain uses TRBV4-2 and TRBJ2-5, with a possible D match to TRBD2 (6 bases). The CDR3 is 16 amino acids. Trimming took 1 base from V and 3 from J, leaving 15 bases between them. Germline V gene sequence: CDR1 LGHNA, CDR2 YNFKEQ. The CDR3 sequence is CASSQVVGRGEETQYF. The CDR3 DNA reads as TGTGCCAGCAGCCAAGTTGTCGGGAGAGGGGAAGAGACCCAGTACTTC.

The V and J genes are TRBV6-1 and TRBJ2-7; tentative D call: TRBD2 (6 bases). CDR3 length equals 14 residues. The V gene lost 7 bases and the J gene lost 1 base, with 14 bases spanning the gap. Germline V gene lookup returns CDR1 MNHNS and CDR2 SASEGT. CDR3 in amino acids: CASTRRGGSYEQYF. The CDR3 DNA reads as TGTGCCAGCACCCGGCGGGGCGGATCCTACGAGCAGTACTTC.

DNA of the CDR3: TGTGCCAGCAAGCCCGGTGAGGGAGTGAACACTGAAGCTTTCTTT. Amino acids: CASKPGEGVNTEAFF. J is TRBJ1-1 and V is TRBV7-2; D is ambiguous. The germline V gene encodes CDR1 SGHTA and CDR2 FQGNSA. V lost 7 bases to trimming and J lost 0 bases, with 15 bases between them. CDR3 length equals 15 residues.

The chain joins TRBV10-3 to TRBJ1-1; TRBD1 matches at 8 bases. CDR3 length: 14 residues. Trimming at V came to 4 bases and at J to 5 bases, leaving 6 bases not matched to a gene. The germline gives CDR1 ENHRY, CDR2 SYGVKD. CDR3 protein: CAISVGQGTTEAFF. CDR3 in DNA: TGTGCCATCAGTGTTGGACAGGGAACGACTGAAGCTTTCTTT.

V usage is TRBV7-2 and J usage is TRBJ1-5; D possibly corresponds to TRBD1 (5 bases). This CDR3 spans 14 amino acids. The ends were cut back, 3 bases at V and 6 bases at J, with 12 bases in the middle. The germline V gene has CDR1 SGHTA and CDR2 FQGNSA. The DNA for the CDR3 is TGTGCCAGCAGCTTTATTGGGAGGGGTCAGCCCCAGCATTTT. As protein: CASSFIGRGQPQHF.

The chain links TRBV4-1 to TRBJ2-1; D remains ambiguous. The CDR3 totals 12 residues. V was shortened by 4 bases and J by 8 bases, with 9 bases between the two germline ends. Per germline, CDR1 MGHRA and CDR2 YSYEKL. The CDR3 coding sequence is TGCGCCAGCAGCCCGACTGGGGATGAGCAGTTCTTC. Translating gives CASSPTGDEQFF.

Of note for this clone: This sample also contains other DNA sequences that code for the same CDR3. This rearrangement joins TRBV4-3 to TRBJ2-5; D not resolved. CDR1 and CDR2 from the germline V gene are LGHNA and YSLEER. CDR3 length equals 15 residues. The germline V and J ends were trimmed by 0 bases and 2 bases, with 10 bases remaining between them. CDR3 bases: TGCGCCAGCAGCCAAGATCTCGCTGTTCAAGAGACCCAGTACTTC. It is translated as CASSQDLAVQETQYF.

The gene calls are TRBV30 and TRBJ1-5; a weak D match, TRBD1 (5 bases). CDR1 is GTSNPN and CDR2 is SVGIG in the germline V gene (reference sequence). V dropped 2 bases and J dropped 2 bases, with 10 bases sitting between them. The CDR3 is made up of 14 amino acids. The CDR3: CAWSPGVGNQPQHF. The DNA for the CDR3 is TGTGCCTGGAGTCCGGGGGTTGGCAATCAGCCCCAGCATTTT.

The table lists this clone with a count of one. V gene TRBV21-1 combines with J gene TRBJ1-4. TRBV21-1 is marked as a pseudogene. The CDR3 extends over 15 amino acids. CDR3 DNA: TGTGCCAGCACCCGGGGCAGGGACGTTGGAGAAAAACTGTTTTTT. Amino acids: CASTRGRDVGEKLFF.